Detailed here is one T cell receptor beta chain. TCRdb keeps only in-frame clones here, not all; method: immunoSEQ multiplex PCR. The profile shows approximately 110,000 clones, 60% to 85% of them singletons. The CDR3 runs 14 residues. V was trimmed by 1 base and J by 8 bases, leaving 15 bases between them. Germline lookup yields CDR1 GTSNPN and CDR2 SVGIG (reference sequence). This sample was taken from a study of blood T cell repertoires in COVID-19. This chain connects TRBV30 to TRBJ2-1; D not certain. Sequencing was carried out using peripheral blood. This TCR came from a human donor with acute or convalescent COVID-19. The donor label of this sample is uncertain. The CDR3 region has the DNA TGTGCCTGGAGTGGAAAATGGGTTCGGGATGAGCAGTTCTTC. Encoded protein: CAWSGKWVRDEQFF.